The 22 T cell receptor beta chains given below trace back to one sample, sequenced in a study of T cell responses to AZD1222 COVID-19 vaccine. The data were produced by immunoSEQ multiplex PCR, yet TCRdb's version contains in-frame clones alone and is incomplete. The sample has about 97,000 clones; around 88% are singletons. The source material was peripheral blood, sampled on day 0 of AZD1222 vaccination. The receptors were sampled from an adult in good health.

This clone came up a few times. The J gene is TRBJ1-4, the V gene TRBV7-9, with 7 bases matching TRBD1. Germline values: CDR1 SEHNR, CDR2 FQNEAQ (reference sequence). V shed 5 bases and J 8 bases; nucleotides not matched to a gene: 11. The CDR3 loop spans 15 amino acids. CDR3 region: CASSARQGLGEKLFF. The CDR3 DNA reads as TGTGCCAGCAGCGCCAGACAGGGACTTGGCGAAAAACTGTTTTTT.

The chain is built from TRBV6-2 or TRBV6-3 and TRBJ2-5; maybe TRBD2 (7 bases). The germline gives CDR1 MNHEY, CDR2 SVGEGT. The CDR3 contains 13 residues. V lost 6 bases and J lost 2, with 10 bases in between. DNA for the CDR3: TGTGCCAGCAGCCGGGGGGCACAAGAGACCCAGTACTTC. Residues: CASSRGAQETQYF.

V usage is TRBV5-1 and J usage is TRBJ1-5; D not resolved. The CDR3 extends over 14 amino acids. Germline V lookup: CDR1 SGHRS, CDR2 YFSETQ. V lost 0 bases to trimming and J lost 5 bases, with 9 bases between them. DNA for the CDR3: TGCGCCAGCAGCTTGGAGGCGTCGGATCAGCCCCAGCATTTT. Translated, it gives CASSLEASDQPQHF.

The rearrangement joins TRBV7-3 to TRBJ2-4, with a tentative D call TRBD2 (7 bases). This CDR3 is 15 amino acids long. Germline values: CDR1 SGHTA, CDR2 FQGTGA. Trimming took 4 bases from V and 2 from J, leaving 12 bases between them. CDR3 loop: CASSSGGQTKNIQYF. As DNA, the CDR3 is TGTGCCAGCAGCTCCGGGGGGCAGACCAAAAACATTCAGTACTTC.

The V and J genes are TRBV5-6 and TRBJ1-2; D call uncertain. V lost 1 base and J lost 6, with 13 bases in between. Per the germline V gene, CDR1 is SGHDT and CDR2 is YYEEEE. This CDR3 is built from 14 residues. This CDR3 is CASSLSAIPHGYTF. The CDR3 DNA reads TGTGCCAGCAGCTTGAGTGCCATACCCCATGGCTACACCTTC.

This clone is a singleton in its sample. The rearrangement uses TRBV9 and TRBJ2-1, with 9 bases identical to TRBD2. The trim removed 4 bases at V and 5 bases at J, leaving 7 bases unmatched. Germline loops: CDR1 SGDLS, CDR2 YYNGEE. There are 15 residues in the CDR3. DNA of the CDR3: TGTGCCAGCAGCTTGCAAGCGGGGGGCAACAATGAGCAGTTCTTC. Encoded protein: CASSLQAGGNNEQFF.

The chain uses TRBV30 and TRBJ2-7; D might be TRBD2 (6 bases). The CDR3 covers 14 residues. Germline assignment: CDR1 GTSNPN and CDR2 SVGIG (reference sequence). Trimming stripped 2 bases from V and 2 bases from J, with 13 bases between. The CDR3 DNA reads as TGTGCCTGGAGTCCCCCCGGGGGTGCCTACGAGCAGTACTTC. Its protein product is CAWSPPGGAYEQYF.

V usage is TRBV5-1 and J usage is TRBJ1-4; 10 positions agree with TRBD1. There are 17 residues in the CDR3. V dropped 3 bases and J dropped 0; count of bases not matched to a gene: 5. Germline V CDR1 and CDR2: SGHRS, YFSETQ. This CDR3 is CASSSGGTGATNEKLFF. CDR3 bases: TGCGCCAGCAGCTCTGGGGGGACAGGGGCAACTAATGAAAAACTGTTTTTT.

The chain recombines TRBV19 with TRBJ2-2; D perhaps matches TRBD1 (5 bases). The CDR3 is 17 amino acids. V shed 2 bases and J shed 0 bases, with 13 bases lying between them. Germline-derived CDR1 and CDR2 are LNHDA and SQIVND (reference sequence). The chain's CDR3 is CASSIWGRNANTGELFF. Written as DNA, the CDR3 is TGTGCCAGTAGTATATGGGGCCGCAACGCGAACACCGGGGAGCTGTTTTTT.

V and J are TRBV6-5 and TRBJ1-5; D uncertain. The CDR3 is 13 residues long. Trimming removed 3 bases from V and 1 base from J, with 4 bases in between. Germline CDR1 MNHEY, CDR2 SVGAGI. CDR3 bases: TGTGCCAGCAGTTATAACAGCAATCAGCCCCAGCATTTT. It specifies CASSYNSNQPQHF.

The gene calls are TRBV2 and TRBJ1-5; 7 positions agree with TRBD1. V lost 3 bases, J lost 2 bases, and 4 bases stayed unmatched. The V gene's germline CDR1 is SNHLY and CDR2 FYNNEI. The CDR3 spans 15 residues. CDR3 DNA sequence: TGTGCCAGCAGTGACGACAGGGCTGGCAATCAGCCCCAGCATTTT. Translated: CASSDDRAGNQPQHF.

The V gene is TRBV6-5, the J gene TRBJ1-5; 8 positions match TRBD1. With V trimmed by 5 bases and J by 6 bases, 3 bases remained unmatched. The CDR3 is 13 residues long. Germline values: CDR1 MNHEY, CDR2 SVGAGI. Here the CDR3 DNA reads TGTGCCAGCAGTACAGGGGGGGGTCAGCCCCAGCATTTT. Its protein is CASSTGGGQPQHF.

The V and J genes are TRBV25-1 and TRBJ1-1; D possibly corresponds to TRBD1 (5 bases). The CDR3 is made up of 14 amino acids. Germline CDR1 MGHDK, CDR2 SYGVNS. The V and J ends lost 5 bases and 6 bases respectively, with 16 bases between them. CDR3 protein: CASSPQMGESEAFF. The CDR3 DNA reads TGTGCCAGCAGTCCCCAGATGGGGGAATCTGAAGCTTTCTTT. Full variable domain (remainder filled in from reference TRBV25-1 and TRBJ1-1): EADIYQTPRYLVIGTGKKITLECSQTMGHDKMYWYQQDPGMELHLIHYSYGVNSTEKGDLSSESTVSRIRTEHFPLTLESARPSHTSQYLCASSPQMGESEAFFGQGTRLTVV.

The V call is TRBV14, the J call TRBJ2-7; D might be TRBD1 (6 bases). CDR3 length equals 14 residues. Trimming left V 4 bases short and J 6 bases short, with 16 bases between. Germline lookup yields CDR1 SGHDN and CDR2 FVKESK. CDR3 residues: CASSPPQGPLEQYF. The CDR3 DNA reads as TGTGCCAGCAGCCCCCCACAGGGACCCCTCGAGCAGTACTTC. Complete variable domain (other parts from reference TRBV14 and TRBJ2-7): EAGVTQFPSHSVIEKGQTVTLRCDPISGHDNLYWYRRVMGKEIKFLLHFVKESKQDESGMPNNRFLAERTGGTYSTLKVQPAELEDSGVYFCASSPPQGPLEQYFGPGTRLTVT.

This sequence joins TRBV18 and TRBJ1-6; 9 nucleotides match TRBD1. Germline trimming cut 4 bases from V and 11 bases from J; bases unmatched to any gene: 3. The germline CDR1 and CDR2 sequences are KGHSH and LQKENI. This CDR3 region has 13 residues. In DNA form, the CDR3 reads TGTGCCAGCTCACGAGGGACAGGGACACCCCTCCACTTT. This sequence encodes CASSRGTGTPLHF.

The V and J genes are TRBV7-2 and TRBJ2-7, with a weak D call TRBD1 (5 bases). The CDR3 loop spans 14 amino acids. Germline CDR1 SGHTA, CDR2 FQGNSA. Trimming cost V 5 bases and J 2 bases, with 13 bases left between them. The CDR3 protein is CASSPRQPPYEQYF. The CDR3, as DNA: TGTGCCAGCAGCCCTCGACAGCCCCCCTACGAGCAGTACTTC. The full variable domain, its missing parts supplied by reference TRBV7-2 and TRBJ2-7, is GAGVSQSPSNKVTEKGKDVELRCDPISGHTALYWYRQSLGQGLEFLIYFQGNSAPDKSGLPSDRFSAERTGGSVSTLTIQRTQQEDSAVYLCASSPRQPPYEQYFGPGTRLTVT.

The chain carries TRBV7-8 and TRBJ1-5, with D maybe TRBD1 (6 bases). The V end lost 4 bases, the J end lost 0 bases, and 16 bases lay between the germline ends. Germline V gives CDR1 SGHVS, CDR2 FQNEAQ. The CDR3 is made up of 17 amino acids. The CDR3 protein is CASSSGDTTYSNQPQHF. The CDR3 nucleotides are TGTGCCAGCAGCTCGGGGGACACGACTTATAGCAATCAGCCCCAGCATTTT.

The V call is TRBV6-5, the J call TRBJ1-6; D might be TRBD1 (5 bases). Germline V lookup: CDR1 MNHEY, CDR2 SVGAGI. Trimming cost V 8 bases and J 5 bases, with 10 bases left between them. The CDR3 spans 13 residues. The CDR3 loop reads CASGAVDNSPLHF. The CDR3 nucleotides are TGTGCCAGCGGGGCGGTAGATAATTCACCCCTCCACTTT.

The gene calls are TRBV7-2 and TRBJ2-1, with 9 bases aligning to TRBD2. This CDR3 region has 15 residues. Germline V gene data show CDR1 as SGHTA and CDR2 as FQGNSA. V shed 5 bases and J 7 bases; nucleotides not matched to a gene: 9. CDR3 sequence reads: CASSKIAGVRNEQFF. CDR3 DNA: TGTGCCAGCAGCAAGATAGCGGGAGTGAGGAATGAGCAGTTCTTC.

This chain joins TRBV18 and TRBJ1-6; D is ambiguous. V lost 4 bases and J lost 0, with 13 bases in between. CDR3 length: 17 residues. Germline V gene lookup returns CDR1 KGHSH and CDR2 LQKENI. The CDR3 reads CASSLDAESSYNSPLHF. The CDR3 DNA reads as TGTGCCAGCTCACTTGACGCAGAGAGCTCCTATAATTCACCCCTCCACTTT.

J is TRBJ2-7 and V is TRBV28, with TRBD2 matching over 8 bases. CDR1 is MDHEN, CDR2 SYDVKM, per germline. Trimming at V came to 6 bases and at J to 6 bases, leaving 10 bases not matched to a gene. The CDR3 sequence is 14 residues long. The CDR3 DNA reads TGTGCCAGCAGCCCCCCCGGGAGGGCCTTCGAGCAGTACTTC. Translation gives CASSPPGRAFEQYF.

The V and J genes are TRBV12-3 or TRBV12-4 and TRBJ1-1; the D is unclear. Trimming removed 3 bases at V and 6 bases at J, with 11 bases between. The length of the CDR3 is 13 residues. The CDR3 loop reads CASSFRGVPEAFF. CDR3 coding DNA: TGTGCCAGCAGTTTTCGGGGAGTCCCTGAAGCTTTCTTT.